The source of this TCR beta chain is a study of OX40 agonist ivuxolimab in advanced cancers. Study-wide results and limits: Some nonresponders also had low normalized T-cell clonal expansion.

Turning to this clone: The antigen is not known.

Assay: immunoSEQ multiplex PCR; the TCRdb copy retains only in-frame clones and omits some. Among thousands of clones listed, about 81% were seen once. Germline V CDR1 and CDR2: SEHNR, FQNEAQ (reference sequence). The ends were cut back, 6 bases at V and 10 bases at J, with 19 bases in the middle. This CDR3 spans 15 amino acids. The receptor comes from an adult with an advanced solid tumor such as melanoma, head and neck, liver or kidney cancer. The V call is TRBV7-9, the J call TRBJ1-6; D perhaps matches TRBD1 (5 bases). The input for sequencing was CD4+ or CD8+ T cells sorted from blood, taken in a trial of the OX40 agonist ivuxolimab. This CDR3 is CASSSSGQGDSPLHF. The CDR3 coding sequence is TGTGCCAGCAGTTCGTCAGGGCAGGGAGACTCACCCCTCCACTTT.